The entry that follows covers one TCR beta chain sequence. The antigen is unknown. The source of the sample is a study of CD8 T cells in Susac syndrome. Study context: Patients with Susac syndrome who were sequenced included roughly 6 with active disease and roughly 8 in remission.

Random hexamers primed reverse transcription of about 0.5 to 1 ug RNA. TCRdb used MiXCR to reprocess the immunoSEQ multiplex PCR reads, holding one entry per CDR3 protein. The table includes some 200,000 distinct CDR3 sequences, 90% to 95% detected once. The CDR3 is 14 amino acids. Whole-study results and caveats: The study conceded that its TCR sequencing and HLA analysis involved relatively few individuals.

The TCR was taken from a human donor with Susac syndrome. Sequencing was carried out using CD4+ T cells from PBMCs. The rearrangement links TRBV21-1 to TRBJ2-1; TRBD1, the table's D call, was not compared with the DNA. TRBV21-1 is a listed pseudogene. The CDR3 spells CASSTRQVCNEQFF. CDR3 coding DNA: TGTGCCAGCAGTACAAGACAGGTATGCAATGAGCAGTTCTTC.